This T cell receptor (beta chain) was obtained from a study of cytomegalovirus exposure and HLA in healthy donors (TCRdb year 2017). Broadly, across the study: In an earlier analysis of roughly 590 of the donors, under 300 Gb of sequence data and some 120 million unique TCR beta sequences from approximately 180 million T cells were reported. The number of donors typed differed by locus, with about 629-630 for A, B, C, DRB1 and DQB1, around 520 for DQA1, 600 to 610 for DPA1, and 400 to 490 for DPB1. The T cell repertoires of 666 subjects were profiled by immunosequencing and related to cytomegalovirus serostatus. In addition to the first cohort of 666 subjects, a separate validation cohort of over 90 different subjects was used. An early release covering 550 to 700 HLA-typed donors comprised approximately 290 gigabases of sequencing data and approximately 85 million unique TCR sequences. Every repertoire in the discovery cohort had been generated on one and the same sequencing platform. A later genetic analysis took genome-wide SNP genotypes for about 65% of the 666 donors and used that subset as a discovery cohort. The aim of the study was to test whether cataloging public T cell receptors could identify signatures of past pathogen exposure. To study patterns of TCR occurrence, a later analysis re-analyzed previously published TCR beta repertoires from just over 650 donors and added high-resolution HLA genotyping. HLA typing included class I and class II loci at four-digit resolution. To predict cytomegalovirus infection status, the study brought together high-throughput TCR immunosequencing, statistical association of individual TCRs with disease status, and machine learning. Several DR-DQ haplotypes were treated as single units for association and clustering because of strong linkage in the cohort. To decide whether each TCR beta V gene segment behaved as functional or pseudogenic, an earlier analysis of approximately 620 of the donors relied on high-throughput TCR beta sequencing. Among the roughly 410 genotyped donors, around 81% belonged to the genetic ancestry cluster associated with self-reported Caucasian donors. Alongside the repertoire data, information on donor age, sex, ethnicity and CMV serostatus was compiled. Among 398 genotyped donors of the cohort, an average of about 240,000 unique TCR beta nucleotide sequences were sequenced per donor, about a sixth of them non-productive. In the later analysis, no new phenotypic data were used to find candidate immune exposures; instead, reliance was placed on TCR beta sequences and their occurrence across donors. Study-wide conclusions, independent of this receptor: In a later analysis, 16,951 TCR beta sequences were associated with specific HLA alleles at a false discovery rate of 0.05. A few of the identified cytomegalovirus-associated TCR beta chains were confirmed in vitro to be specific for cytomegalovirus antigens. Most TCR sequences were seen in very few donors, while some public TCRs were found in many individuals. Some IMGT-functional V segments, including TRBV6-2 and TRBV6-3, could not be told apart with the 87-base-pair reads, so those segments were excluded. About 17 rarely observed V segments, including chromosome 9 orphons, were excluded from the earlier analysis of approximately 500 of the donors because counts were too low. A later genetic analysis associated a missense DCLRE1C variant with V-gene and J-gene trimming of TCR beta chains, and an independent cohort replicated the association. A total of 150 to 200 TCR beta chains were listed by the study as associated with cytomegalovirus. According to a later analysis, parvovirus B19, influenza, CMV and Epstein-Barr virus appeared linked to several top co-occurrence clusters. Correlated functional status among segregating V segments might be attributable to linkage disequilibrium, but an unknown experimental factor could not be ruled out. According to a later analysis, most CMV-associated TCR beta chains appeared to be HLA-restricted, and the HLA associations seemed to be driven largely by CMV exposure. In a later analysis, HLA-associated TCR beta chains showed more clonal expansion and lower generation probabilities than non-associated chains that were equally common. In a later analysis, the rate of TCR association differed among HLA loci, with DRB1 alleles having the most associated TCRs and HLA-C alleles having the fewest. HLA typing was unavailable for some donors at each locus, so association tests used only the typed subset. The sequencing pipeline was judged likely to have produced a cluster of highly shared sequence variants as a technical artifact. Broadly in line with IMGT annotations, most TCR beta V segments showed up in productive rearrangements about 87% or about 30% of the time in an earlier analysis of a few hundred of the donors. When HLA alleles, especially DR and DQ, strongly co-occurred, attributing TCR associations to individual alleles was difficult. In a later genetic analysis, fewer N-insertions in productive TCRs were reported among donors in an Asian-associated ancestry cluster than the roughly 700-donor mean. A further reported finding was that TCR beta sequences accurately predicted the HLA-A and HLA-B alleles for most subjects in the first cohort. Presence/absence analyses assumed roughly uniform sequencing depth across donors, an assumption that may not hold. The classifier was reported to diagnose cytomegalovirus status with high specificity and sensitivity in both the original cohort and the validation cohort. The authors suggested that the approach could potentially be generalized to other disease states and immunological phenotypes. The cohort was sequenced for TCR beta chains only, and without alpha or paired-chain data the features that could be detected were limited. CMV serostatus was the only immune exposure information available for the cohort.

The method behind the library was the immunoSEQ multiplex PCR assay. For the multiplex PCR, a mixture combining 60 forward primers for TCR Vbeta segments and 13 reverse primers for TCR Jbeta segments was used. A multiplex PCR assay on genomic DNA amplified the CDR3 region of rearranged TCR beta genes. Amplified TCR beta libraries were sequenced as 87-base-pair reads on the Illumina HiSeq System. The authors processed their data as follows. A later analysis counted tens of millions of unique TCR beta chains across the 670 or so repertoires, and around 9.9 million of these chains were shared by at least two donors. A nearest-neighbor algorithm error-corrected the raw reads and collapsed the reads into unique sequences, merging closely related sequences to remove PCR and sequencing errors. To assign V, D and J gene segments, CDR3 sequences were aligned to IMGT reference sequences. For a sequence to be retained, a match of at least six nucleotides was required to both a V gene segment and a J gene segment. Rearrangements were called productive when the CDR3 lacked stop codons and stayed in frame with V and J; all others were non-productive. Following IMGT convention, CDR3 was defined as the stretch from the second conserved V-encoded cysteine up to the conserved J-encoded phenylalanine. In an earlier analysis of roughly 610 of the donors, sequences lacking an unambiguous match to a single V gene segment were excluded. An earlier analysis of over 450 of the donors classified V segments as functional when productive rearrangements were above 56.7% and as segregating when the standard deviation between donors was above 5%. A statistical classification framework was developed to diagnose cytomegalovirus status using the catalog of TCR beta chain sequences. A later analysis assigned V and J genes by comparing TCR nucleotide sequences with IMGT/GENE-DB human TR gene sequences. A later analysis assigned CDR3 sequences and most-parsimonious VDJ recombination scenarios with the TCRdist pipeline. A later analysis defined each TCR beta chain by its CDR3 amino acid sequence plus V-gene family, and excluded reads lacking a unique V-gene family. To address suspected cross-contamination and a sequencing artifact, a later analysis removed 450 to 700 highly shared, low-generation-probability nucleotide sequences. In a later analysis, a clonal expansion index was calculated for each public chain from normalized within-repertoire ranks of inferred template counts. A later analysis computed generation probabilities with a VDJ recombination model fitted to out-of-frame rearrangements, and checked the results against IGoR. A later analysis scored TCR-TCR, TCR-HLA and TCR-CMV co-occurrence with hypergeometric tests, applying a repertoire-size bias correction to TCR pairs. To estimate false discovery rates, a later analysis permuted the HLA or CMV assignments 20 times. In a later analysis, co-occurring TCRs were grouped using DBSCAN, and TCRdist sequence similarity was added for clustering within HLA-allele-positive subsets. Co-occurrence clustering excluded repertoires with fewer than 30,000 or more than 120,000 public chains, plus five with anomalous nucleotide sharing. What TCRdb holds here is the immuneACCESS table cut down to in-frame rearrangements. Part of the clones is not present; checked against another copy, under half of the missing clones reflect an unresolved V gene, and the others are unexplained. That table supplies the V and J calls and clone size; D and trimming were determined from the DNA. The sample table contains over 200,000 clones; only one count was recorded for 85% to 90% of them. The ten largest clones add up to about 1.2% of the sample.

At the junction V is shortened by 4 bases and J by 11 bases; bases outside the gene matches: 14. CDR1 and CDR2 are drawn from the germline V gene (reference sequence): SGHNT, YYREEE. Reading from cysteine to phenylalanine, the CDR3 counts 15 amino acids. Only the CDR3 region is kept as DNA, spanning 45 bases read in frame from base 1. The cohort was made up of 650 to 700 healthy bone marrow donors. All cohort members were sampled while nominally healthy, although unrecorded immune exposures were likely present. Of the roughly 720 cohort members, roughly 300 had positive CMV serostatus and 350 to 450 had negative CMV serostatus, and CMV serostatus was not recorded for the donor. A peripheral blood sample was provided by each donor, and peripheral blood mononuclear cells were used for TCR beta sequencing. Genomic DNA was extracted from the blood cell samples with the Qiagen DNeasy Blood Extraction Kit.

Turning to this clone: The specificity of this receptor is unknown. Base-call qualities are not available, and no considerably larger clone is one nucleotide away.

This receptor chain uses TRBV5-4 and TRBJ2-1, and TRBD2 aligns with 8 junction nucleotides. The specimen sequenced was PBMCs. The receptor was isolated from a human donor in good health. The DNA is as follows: TGTGCCAGCAGCGGGCGGGGGGATTCTTTGTTTCAGCAGTTCTTC. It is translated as CASSGRGDSLFQQFF.